This is a list of T cell receptor beta chains from one sample in a study of CD8 T cells in Susac syndrome. In TCRdb, the immunoSEQ multiplex PCR reads were re-called with MiXCR into one record per CDR3 protein. The sample holds approximately 260,000 distinct CDR3 sequences, less than 96% seen once. Specimen: CD4+ T cells from PBMCs. The receptors derive from a human donor with Susac syndrome. Each CDR3 is given with its conserved first and last residue. The order of the fields is D gene, clone size, V gene, J gene, CDR3 DNA, CDR3 protein. The D gene is left open where the match is weak. The size entry is marked missing in some rows and otherwise reads once, few, many or a size class.

-	few	TRBV5-4	TRBJ2-7	TGTGCCAGCAGCCCTGGGCAGGGGTCCTACGAGCAGTACTTC	CASSPGQGSYEQYF
-	-	TRBV7-8	TRBJ2-1	TGTGCCAGCAGCTTGGACCGCGGGACCAGGGGTGAGCAGTTCTTC	CASSLDRGTRGEQFF
TRBD1	-	TRBV3-1	TRBJ1-1	TGTGCCAGCAGCCAAGACTGGACAGGGGGCTTGAACACTGAAGCTTTCTTT	CASSQDWTGGLNTEAFF
TRBD1	-	TRBV3-1	TRBJ2-7	TGTGCCAGCAGCCACCCGGGACAGGGGACCTACGAGCAGTACTTC	CASSHPGQGTYEQYF
TRBD2	-	TRBV12-3/TRBV12-4	TRBJ2-1	TGTGCCAGCGGGACTAGCGGGAAGACCAATGAGCAGTTCTTC	CASGTSGKTNEQFF
-	-	TRBV12-5	TRBJ2-5	TGTGCTAGTGGACCCAAAGGTGCGGGGAACCAAGAGACCCAGTACTTC	CASGPKGAGNQETQYF
-	-	TRBV2	TRBJ2-1	TGTGCCAGCAGGCAACAGTTCAATGAGCAGTTCTTC	CASRQQFNEQFF
-	-	TRBV20-1	TRBJ1-2	TGCAGTGCTCCCTTGGGGGTTAACTATGGCTACACCTTC	CSAPLGVNYGYTF
-	-	TRBV5-1	TRBJ2-1	TGCGCCAGCAGCCCATCTGGCGGAAGCTCCTACAATGAGCAGTTCTTC	CASSPSGGSSYNEQFF
-	once	TRBV3-1	TRBJ2-7	TGTGCCAGCAGCCAAGATTTCAGACACGAGCAGTACTTC	CASSQDFRHEQYF
TRBD2	-	TRBV9	TRBJ2-7	TGTGCTGGCGATTTCGTCGCTAGCGGATCCTACGAGCAGTACTTC	CAGDFVASGSYEQYF
-	-	TRBV7-3	TRBJ1-1	TGTGCCAGCAGCGCAGGGGTGGATATGAACACTGAAGCTTTCTTT	CASSAGVDMNTEAFF
TRBD1	-	TRBV5-4	TRBJ1-2	TGTGCCAGCAGCCGAGGGGACAGGGGGAGTGCTAACTATGGCTACACCTTC	CASSRGDRGSANYGYTF
-	-	TRBV7-8	TRBJ2-7	TGTGCCAGCAGCCCACAATTTACGGGATACGAGCAGTACTTC	CASSPQFTGYEQYF
TRBD1	-	TRBV25-1	TRBJ1-4	TGTGCCAGCAGTGAAGTAACAGGGGCTCGTGAAAAACTGTTTTTT	CASSEVTGAREKLFF
TRBD1	-	TRBV6-1	TRBJ1-2	TGTGCCAGCAGGCGACAGGGGGCTAGCCTCCTCCTATATGGCTACACCTTC	CASRRQGASLLLYGYTF
TRBD1	-	TRBV20-1	TRBJ1-2	TGCAGTGCTGTCCGGGACAGGGGTGACTATGGCTACACCTTC	CSAVRDRGDYGYTF
-	-	TRBV30	TRBJ2-4	TGTGCCTGGAGTGAAGGTAGCTCAACCAAAAACATTCAGTACTTC	CAWSEGSSTKNIQYF
TRBD2	-	TRBV7-3	TRBJ2-1	TGTGCCAGCAGCTTGGGACTAGCGAATGAGCAGTTCTTC	CASSLGLANEQFF
-	-	TRBV14	TRBJ2-7	TGTGCCAGCAGCCCGTCTCTCTACGAGCAGTACTTC	CASSPSLYEQYF
TRBD1	-	TRBV29-1	TRBJ1-1	TGCAGCGTAACTAAGACAGGGTGGCCTGAAGCTTTCTTT	CSVTKTGWPEAFF
TRBD2	-	TRBV9	TRBJ2-7	TGTGCCAGCAGCGTAGGCCCCGCTAGCGGGGCACCGTCGCAGTACTTC	CASSVGPASGAPSQYF
TRBD1	-	TRBV28	TRBJ1-4	TGTGCCAGCAGTTTGGCGAGGCGGGGACAGGGTAGTGAAAAACTGTTTTTT	CASSLARRGQGSEKLFF
-	-	TRBV4-1	TRBJ2-5	TGCGCCAGCAGCCAAGATCCAACGGGGACTCTGCAAGAGACCCAGTACTTC	CASSQDPTGTLQETQYF
-	-	TRBV29-1	TRBJ1-1	TGCAGCGTTGGTGGTTTCTACCTGAACACTGAAGCTTTCTTT	CSVGGFYLNTEAFF
-	-	TRBV30	TRBJ1-4	TGTGCCTGGAAGGGCCTAGCAACTAATGAAAAACTGTTTTTT	CAWKGLATNEKLFF
-	-	TRBV5-1	TRBJ2-7	TGCGCCAGCAGCTTGGTGGCTAGCATCCAGGGCGAGCAGTACTTC	CASSLVASIQGEQYF
-	-	TRBV4-1	TRBJ2-3	TGCGCCAGCAGCCACCCCTCCAGGGCAGATACGCAGTATTTT	CASSHPSRADTQYF
-	-	TRBV5-4	TRBJ2-1	TGTGCCAGCAGCTCTTACGGCGGTGACAATGAGCAGTTCTTC	CASSSYGGDNEQFF
-	once	TRBV5-1	TRBJ1-1	TGCGCCAGCAGCCTTGTTACCGGACAGAACACTGAAGCTTTCTTT	CASSLVTGQNTEAFF
TRBD2	-	TRBV7-3	TRBJ2-7	TGTGCCAGCAGTTACGGACTAGACTACGAGCAGTACTTC	CASSYGLDYEQYF
TRBD1	-	TRBV3-1	TRBJ1-1	TGTGCCAGCAGCCAAGACCCAGGGGGCCCGAACACTGAAGCTTTCTTT	CASSQDPGGPNTEAFF
TRBD1	-	TRBV14	TRBJ2-1	TGTGCCAGCAGCCAACTTTCAAGGGCAGGGGGCCGGAATGAGCAGTTCTTC	CASSQLSRAGGRNEQFF
-	-	TRBV30	TRBJ2-1	TGTGCCTGGAGTGTAGCTGGCAATGAGCAGTTCTTC	CAWSVAGNEQFF
-	-	TRBV4-1	TRBJ2-7	TGCGCCAGCAGCAGACCTCCGACTGGCGGTTTGTACGAGCAGTACTTC	CASSRPPTGGLYEQYF
-	-	TRBV12-3/TRBV12-4	TRBJ2-1	TGTGCCAGCAGTCCGCCAAGGAATGAGCAGTTCTTC	CASSPPRNEQFF
-	-	TRBV1	TRBJ1-5	TGCACCAGCAGCCAAGTTTTCCCCGAAGGCAATCAGCCCCAGCATTTT	CTSSQVFPEGNQPQHF
-	once	TRBV6-2/TRBV6-3	TRBJ1-2	TGTGCCAGCCAAGACGGGAACTATGGCTACACCTTC	CASQDGNYGYTF
-	-	TRBV3-1	TRBJ2-3	TGTGCCAGCAGCCAGGCAGGGTGGCGGGCAGATACGCAGTATTTT	CASSQAGWRADTQYF